A single sample is the source of the 28 T cell receptor beta chains below, sequenced in a study of T cells in Graves' hyperthyroidism and ophthalmopathy. From RNA transcripts, TCR beta CDR3 regions were amplified. TCR CDR3 underwent first-round RT-PCR with the HTBI primer set. TCRdb used MiXCR to reprocess the multiplex PCR reads, holding one entry per CDR3 protein. This table has about 530,000 distinct CDR3 sequences, roughly 18% appearing once. What was sequenced was blood. Receptors were obtained from a woman under 30 with Graves' ophthalmopathy.

J is TRBJ2-7 and V is TRBV11-2; 12 bases line up with TRBD1. CDR1 SGHAT and CDR2 FQNNGV come from the germline V gene. The CDR3 runs to 16 residues. The V and J ends lost 5 bases and 5 bases, in that order; junction bases with no gene match: 10. CDR3 in DNA: TGTGCCAGCAGCACAGCGTCCGGGACAGGGGGCCACGAGCAGTACTTC. It translates to CASSTASGTGGHEQYF. The whole variable domain, filled in from reference TRBV11-2 and TRBJ2-7, reads EAGVAQSPRYKIIEKRQSVAFWCNPISGHATLYWYQQILGQGPKLLIQFQNNGVVDDSQLPKDRFSAERLKGVDSTLKIQPAKLEDSAVYLCASSTASGTGGHEQYFGPGTRLTVT.

The chain has TRBV9 and TRBJ2-2, with 12 bases matching TRBD2. The ends lost 0 bases at V and 4 bases at J; junction bases unmatched: 4. This CDR3 comprises 17 residues. Germline CDR1 and CDR2: SGDLS and YYNGEE. The CDR3: CASSVEGLAGPTGELFF. Here the CDR3 DNA reads TGTGCCAGCAGCGTAGAGGGACTAGCGGGTCCCACCGGGGAGCTGTTTTTT.

The V gene is TRBV4-2, the J gene TRBJ2-1, with D possibly TRBD1 on 6 matching bases. Germline V gives CDR1 LGHNA, CDR2 YNFKEQ. Trimming cost V 5 bases and J 8 bases, with 16 bases left between them. The CDR3 runs to 14 residues. The CDR3 DNA reads as TGTGCCAGCAGCTACCGTACAGGGTCCCATGAGCAGTTCTTC. Its translation is CASSYRTGSHEQFF.

Notes on this clonotype: One base away lies a much larger clone, so this may be a sequencing read error. This chain links TRBV30 with TRBJ1-5; 7 positions match TRBD1. The CDR3 length is 13 residues. CDR1 and CDR2 from the germline V gene are GTSNPN and SVGIG (reference sequence). CDR3 DNA: TGTGCCCGGAGTGGGACAGCCAATCAGCCCCAGCATTTT. As protein: CARSGTANQPQHF.

The J gene is TRBJ2-2, the V gene TRBV27, with TRBD1 identical over 8 bases. Germline V lookup: CDR1 MNHEY, CDR2 SMNVEV (reference sequence). The ends lost 0 bases at V and 3 bases at J; junction bases unmatched: 3. The CDR3 has 16 amino acids. The CDR3 coding sequence is TGTGCCAGCAGTTTATCTGGACAGGGTCACACCGGGGAGCTGTTTTTT. This translates into CASSLSGQGHTGELFF.

V gene TRBV5-1 combines with J gene TRBJ1-3, with no clear D. This CDR3 spans 14 amino acids. V was pared by 2 bases and J by 4 bases, with 10 bases between. Germline loops: CDR1 SGHRS, CDR2 YFSETQ. The DNA of the CDR3 is TGCGCCAGCAGCTTAGAAGGCTGGGGAAACACCATATATTTT. Translation: CASSLEGWGNTIYF. The variable domain in full, with the rest retrieved from reference TRBV5-1 and TRBJ1-3, is KAGVTQTPRYLIKTRGQQVTLSCSPISGHRSVSWYQQTPGQGLQFLFEYFSETQRNKGNFPGRFSGRQFSNSRSEMNVSTLELGDSALYLCASSLEGWGNTIYFGEGSWLTVV.

This chain connects TRBV5-1 to TRBJ2-1, with 10 bases aligning to TRBD2. The CDR3 runs 15 residues. CDR1 SGHRS and CDR2 YFSETQ come from the germline V gene. V lost 3 bases, J lost 8 bases, and 8 bases stayed unmatched. CDR3 residues: CASSWNSGGEYEQFF. CDR3 sequence (DNA): TGCGCCAGCAGCTGGAACAGCGGGGGGGAGTATGAGCAGTTCTTC.

This clonotype has at least ten counts. This chain links TRBV2 with TRBJ2-5, with no clear D. V was cut by 7 bases and J by 0 bases, with 18 bases left in between. Germline loops: CDR1 SNHLY, CDR2 FYNNEI. There are 16 residues in the CDR3. CDR3 nucleotide sequence: TGTGCCAGCAACGCTCCAGGTTCCCTGTACCAAGAGACCCAGTACTTC. It specifies CASNAPGSLYQETQYF. Looking up the rest from reference TRBV2 and TRBJ2-5 gives the full variable domain: EPEVTQTPSHQVTQMGQEVILRCVPISNHLYFYWYRQILGQKVEFLVSFYNNEISEKSEIFDDQFSVERPDGSNFTLKIRSTKLEDSAMYFCASNAPGSLYQETQYFGPGTRLLVL.

This clonotype has a count of ten or more. The chain couples TRBV12-3 or TRBV12-4 to TRBJ1-5; 9 nucleotides match TRBD1. Trimming took 3 bases from V and 6 from J; bases not matched to a gene: 3. CDR3 size: 14 residues. The CDR3 DNA sequence: TGTGCCAGCAGTTTCACAGGGGGCGGTCAGCCCCAGCATTTT. Protein: CASSFTGGGQPQHF.

This clonotype has only a few counts. The chain is built from TRBV7-2 and TRBJ2-1; D possibly corresponds to TRBD2 (9 bases). Germline lookup yields CDR1 SGHTA and CDR2 FQGNSA. The CDR3 covers 21 residues. V lost 5 bases, J lost 4 bases, and 33 bases lay in between. CDR3: CASSNPQRTGIIAGEYNEQFF. The CDR3 region has the DNA TGTGCCAGCAGCAACCCCCAGCGGACAGGGATTATAGCGGGAGAATACAATGAGCAGTTCTTC. The full variable domain, completed using reference TRBV7-2 and TRBJ2-1, is GAGVSQSPSNKVTEKGKDVELRCDPISGHTALYWYRQSLGQGLEFLIYFQGNSAPDKSGLPSDRFSAERTGGSVSTLTIQRTQQEDSAVYLCASSNPQRTGIIAGEYNEQFFGPGTRLTVL.

This clonotype has a count of ten or more. J is TRBJ1-1 and V is TRBV28; 9 bases match TRBD1. The CDR3 length is 13 residues. Germline-derived CDR1 and CDR2 are MDHEN and SYDVKM. The V gene end was trimmed by 6 bases and the J gene end by 3 bases; junction bases not matched to a gene: 2. The CDR3 DNA follows: TGTGCCAGCAGCGGACAGGGGTACACTGAAGCTTTCTTT. Its translation: CASSGQGYTEAFF.

The chain couples TRBV19 to TRBJ2-7; 8 bases are a match to TRBD1. The ends lost 10 bases at V and 5 bases at J; junction bases unmatched: 7. The germline V gene has CDR1 LNHDA and CDR2 SQIVND (reference sequence). This CDR3 spans 12 amino acids. CDR3 sequence reads: CANDRGCDEQYF. The CDR3 DNA is TGTGCCAACGACAGGGGTTGCGACGAGCAGTACTTC.

This clonotype turned up a few times. The V call is TRBV16, the J call TRBJ1-5, with D unresolved. There are 15 residues in the CDR3. V gave up 0 bases and J gave up 3 bases, with 9 bases separating them. Germline values: CDR1 KGHSY, CDR2 FQNENV. CDR3 DNA: TGTGCCAGCAGCCAATCGGACGGACTCAATCAGCCCCAGCATTTT. It specifies CASSQSDGLNQPQHF.

The chain combines TRBV30 with TRBJ2-2; possible D gene TRBD1, 6 bases. V shed 0 bases and J shed 2 bases, with 10 bases lying between them. The CDR3 spans 15 residues. Germline lookup yields CDR1 GTSNPN and CDR2 SVGIG (reference sequence). The CDR3 DNA reads as TGTGCCTGGAGTGTACGCAGGGGAAACACCGGGGAGCTGTTTTTT. Its translation is CAWSVRRGNTGELFF.

This clonotype was found a few times. This chain connects TRBV20-1 to TRBJ1-1, with 8 nucleotides matching TRBD1. V shed 0 bases, J shed 0 bases, and the junction held 6 bases outside the gene matches. From germline, CDR1 is DFQATT and CDR2 SNEGSKA (reference sequence). CDR3 size: 16 residues. The CDR3 loop is CSARENNRGLNTEAFF. CDR3 sequence (DNA): TGCAGTGCTAGAGAGAATAACAGGGGGTTGAACACTGAAGCTTTCTTT.

V and J are TRBV4-3 and TRBJ2-1, with D possibly matching TRBD2 (7 bases). Trimming left V 1 base short and J 4 bases short, with 11 bases between. The germline gives CDR1 LGHNA, CDR2 YSLEER. This CDR3 spans 15 amino acids. The CDR3 loop is CASSQAGEGYNEQFF. Here the CDR3 DNA reads TGCGCCAGCAGCCAAGCAGGGGAGGGTTACAATGAGCAGTTCTTC.

V gene TRBV15 combines with J gene TRBJ2-1; maybe TRBD2 (6 bases). CDR1 is LNHNV and CDR2 is YYDKDF in the germline V gene (reference sequence). The length of the CDR3 is 16 residues. V was clipped by 5 bases and J by 0 bases, with 14 bases between them. The CDR3 DNA sequence: TGTGCCACCAGCGGCGGCCTAGCGTACTCCTACAATGAGCAGTTCTTC. Amino acids: CATSGGLAYSYNEQFF.

A note on this clonotype: This may stem from a read error, because a much larger clone lies one nucleotide away. The V call is TRBV12-3 or TRBV12-4, the J call TRBJ2-5; D is perhaps TRBD2 (5 bases). The J call may be incorrect, as the DNA end agrees better with TRBJ2-1. The CDR3 covers 13 residues. CDR3 amino acids: CASSLSGVETQFF. Written as DNA, the CDR3 is TGTGCCAGCAGTTTATCCGGGGTCGAGACCCAGTTCTTC.

CDR3 sequence (DNA): TGCGCCAGCAGCCAAGAACCGGGTACCTACAATGAGCAGTTCTTC. This translates into CASSQEPGTYNEQFF. The chain links TRBV4-1 to TRBJ2-1; D gene unclear. Trimming removed 0 bases at V and 2 bases at J, with 8 bases between. Germline CDR1 and CDR2: MGHRA and YSYEKL. The CDR3 spans 15 residues.

The chain links TRBV4-1 to TRBJ2-7; 8 positions agree with TRBD2. Per germline, CDR1 MGHRA and CDR2 YSYEKL. V was pared by 2 bases and J by 5 bases, with 11 bases of the junction left unmatched. This CDR3 has 16 amino acids. The DNA of the CDR3 is TGCGCCAGCAGCCAAACGGGGGGGCGGGGAGCCCACGAGCAGTACTTC. It specifies CASSQTGGRGAHEQYF.

This clonotype was seen at least ten times. The chain carries TRBV7-2 and TRBJ2-3, with D perhaps matching TRBD1 (6 bases). The CDR3 contains 15 residues. Germline CDR1 SGHTA, CDR2 FQGNSA. Trimming took 5 bases from V and 0 from J, leaving 12 bases between them. CDR3 residues: CASSPNRESTDTQYF. The CDR3 DNA sequence: TGTGCCAGCAGCCCAAACAGGGAAAGCACAGATACGCAGTATTTT.

This clonotype was detected many times. CDR3 nucleotide sequence: TGCAGTGCTGAGCTTCAGGGATCTGAAGCTTTCTTT. Protein product: CSAELQGSEAFF. The chain employs TRBV20-1 and TRBJ1-1; a weak D match, TRBD1 (5 bases). This CDR3 is 12 amino acids long. The germline CDR1 and CDR2 sequences are DFQATT and SNEGSKA (reference sequence). The ends were cut back, 5 bases at V and 6 bases at J, with 13 bases in the middle.

The V and J genes are TRBV19 and TRBJ1-6; D is ambiguous. The length of the CDR3 is 16 residues. The ends were cut back, 5 bases at V and 3 bases at J, with 14 bases in the middle. The germline CDR1 and CDR2 sequences are LNHDA and SQIVND (reference sequence). The CDR3 bases are TGTGCCAGTAGTGACGTGAGGGTTTTCTATAATTCACCCCTCCACTTT. Translation gives CASSDVRVFYNSPLHF.

Ten or more counts support this clonotype. The chain links TRBV3-1 to TRBJ2-7; D gene ambiguous. The CDR3 extends over 14 amino acids. V was pared by 6 bases and J by 4 bases, with 16 bases between. Germline CDR1 LGHDT, CDR2 YNNKEL (reference sequence). CDR3 nucleotide sequence: TGTGCCAGCAGTCCCGGACCCGGCGGTTACGAGCAGTACTTC. Protein product: CASSPGPGGYEQYF.

This clonotype was recorded at least ten times. The chain couples TRBV2 to TRBJ2-1; 8 bases align to TRBD2. V shed 6 bases, J shed 0 bases, and the junction held 16 bases outside the gene matches. This CDR3 spans 19 amino acids. Germline V gene sequence: CDR1 SNHLY, CDR2 FYNNEI. The CDR3: CASRDYALTSVSSYNEQFF. CDR3 sequence (DNA): TGTGCCAGCAGAGATTACGCCTTGACTAGCGTCAGCTCCTACAATGAGCAGTTCTTC.

This clonotype was counted at least ten times. The rearrangement joins TRBV13 to TRBJ2-5; either TRBD1 or TRBD2 may supply D (6 bases each). V dropped 8 bases and J dropped 5 bases, with 15 bases sitting between them. Per germline, CDR1 PRHDT and CDR2 FYEKMQ (reference sequence). This CDR3 region has 13 residues. The CDR3 DNA follows: TGTGCCAGCGGTAATAGGGGGGCGGAGACCCAGTACTTC. Encoded protein: CASGNRGAETQYF.

CDR3 DNA sequence: TGTGCCAGCAGTGCAGCAGGGGGGGCCAGTGAGCAGTTCTTC. It specifies CASSAAGGASEQFF. J is TRBJ2-1 and V is TRBV6-1; D assignment may be TRBD1 or TRBD2 (7 bases each). This CDR3 comprises 14 residues. Trimming stripped 4 bases from V and 9 bases from J, with 16 bases between. Germline loops: CDR1 MNHNS, CDR2 SASEGT.

Many counts were recorded for this clonotype. V usage is TRBV11-2 and J usage is TRBJ2-5; D unclear. This CDR3 is built from 15 residues. Trimming took off 5 bases at V and 3 bases at J, with 16 bases between the two ends. Germline CDR1 reads SGHAT; CDR2 reads FQNNGV. The CDR3 nucleotides read TGTGCCAGCAGCCTAATGAGTCTAGAAGAAGAGACCCAGTACTTC. It translates to CASSLMSLEEETQYF.